This T cell receptor beta chain was captured by sequencing in a study of T cell clones after liver transplantation. Across the whole study: Samples came pre-transplant, pre-randomization before withdrawal, and post-randomization after withdrawal ended.

Germline-derived CDR1 and CDR2 are MRHNA and SNTAGT. V shed 2 bases and J shed 8 bases, with 22 bases lying between them. The CDR3 extends over 17 amino acids. Unstimulated PBMCs were sorted into CD3+CD4+ and CD3+CD8+ populations. This table comes from immunoSEQ multiplex PCR, and its TCRdb copy is limited to in-frame clones, with some not included. The sample lists under 150,000 clones; less than 95% were seen once. The material was CD4+ T cells from blood, obtained 12 months after liver transplant. The receptor was derived from a human patient who received a liver transplant. The graft donor may be the source of some T cells. The chain links TRBV6-4 to TRBJ2-4; D possibly matches TRBD1 or TRBD2 (5 bases each). As DNA, the CDR3 is TGTGCCAGCAGTGACCCCGACTTTGACAGAGGGTGGTACATTCAGTACTTC. Translation: CASSDPDFDRGWYIQYF.